This T cell receptor (beta chain) originates from a study of T cells after somatic rescue of genetic block. Profiled with immunoSEQ multiplex PCR; TCRdb holds only in-frame clones, not every one. The sample lists tens of thousands of clones; approximately 91% were seen once. Germline loops: CDR1 SGHTA, CDR2 FQGTGA. This CDR3 is 13 amino acids long. V gave up 0 bases and J gave up 14 bases; unmatched junction bases: 4. The chain employs TRBV7-3 and TRBJ2-1; 10 bases match TRBD1. Material: peripheral blood mononuclear cells (PBMCs). This sequence was found in a man aged 25-40 years. Here the CDR3 reads CASSLTSGQGEFF. CDR3 nucleotides: TGTGCCAGCAGCTTAACCTCCGGACAGGGGGAGTTCTTC.